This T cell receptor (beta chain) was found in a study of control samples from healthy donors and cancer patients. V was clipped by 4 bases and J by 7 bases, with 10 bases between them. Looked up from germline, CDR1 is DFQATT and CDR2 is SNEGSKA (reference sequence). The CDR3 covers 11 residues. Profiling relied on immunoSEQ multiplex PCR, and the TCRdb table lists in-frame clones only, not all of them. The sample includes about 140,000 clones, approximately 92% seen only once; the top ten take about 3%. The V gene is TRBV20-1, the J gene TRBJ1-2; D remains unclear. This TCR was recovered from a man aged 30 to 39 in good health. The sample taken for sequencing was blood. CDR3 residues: CSATSMSGYTF. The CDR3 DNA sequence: TGCAGTGCTACTTCTATGTCTGGCTACACCTTC.